This T cell receptor (beta chain) was sequenced in a study of Graves' ophthalmopathy and Graves' hyperthyroidism. The wider study: No treatment had been given when peripheral blood was collected at initial diagnosis. Whole-study findings and limits: Blood also carried most expanded thyroid clonotypes exceeding 0.001 frequency.

This clonotype was recorded many times. Its antigen is still unknown. RNA transcripts were the template, and TCR beta CDR3 regions were amplified from them. An opening RT-PCR round employed HTBI primers and preceded a second-round multiplex PCR. TCRdb independently ran MiXCR on the multiplex PCR reads; one entry per CDR3 protein. The table records approximately 460,000 distinct CDR3 sequences, about 15% of them present only once. This CDR3 is built from 14 residues. Germline-derived CDR1 and CDR2 are DFQATT and SNEGSKA (reference sequence). V was clipped by 4 bases and J by 1 base; unmatched bases: 4. All donors with ophthalmopathy were recorded as having moderate-to-severe activity, CAS ≥3, NOSPECS ≥4 and a duration under 3 months. Fresh peripheral blood (less than 11 ml) yielded the PBMCs.

This TCR was sampled from a woman aged 30 to 39 with Graves' ophthalmopathy. The chain recombines TRBV20-1 with TRBJ2-7; 10 nucleotides match TRBD1. Sequenced material: blood. In DNA form, the CDR3 reads TGCAGTGCTACTCCGGGACAGGGGTCCTACGAGCAGTACTTC. Encoded protein: CSATPGQGSYEQYF.